What follows is one TCR beta chain and its context. The antigen is not known. This sample stems from a study of T cell clones after liver transplantation. Study information: TCRbeta sequencing after a pre-transplant mixed lymphocyte reaction identified graft-donor-reactive clones, later tracked in post-transplant blood.

Some clones are missing from TCRdb's copy, which holds only in-frame ones; the method was immunoSEQ multiplex PCR. Of 85,000 to 110,000 clones listed, roughly 80% are singletons. General study results and limits: In most of the 8 subjects, circulating graft-donor-reactive CD4 TCRbeta sequences fell significantly after transplant. These preliminary findings come from unstandardized post-transplant sampling times. Graft donor-reactive T cells possibly entered the graft instead of undergoing deletion.

CDR3 length equals 16 residues. In germline, CDR1 is MNHNY, CDR2 SVGAGI (reference sequence). V was pared by 6 bases and J by 1 base, with 7 bases of the junction left unmatched. The rearrangement joins TRBV6-6 to TRBJ1-5, with 9 bases that match TRBD1. This sequence was found in a human patient who received a liver transplant. A share of the T cells may be of graft donor origin. The sequencing here drew on CD4+ T cells from blood, taken approximately 50 months after liver transplant. The CDR3 DNA reads as TGTGCCAGCAGCCCTACAGGGGGCCTAAGCAATCAGCCCCAGCATTTT. Protein: CASSPTGGLSNQPQHF.